Listed below are T cell receptor beta chains from one sample, sequenced in a study of early T cells in non-severe SARS-CoV-2 infection. TCRdb re-called the 5' RACE reads through MiXCR, storing one row per CDR3 protein. The data contain around 67,000 distinct CDR3 sequences, roughly an eighth of them singletons. Sequenced input: whole blood. These TCRs come from an adult who was a healthcare worker with PCR-confirmed SARS-CoV-2 infection or an uninfected control (not recorded which). The CDR3 runs from the conserved cysteine through the conserved F or W. A D gene is named only where the DNA matches it firmly. The size field is filled for only some rows; it gives once, few, many or a size class.

v_gene	j_gene	d_gene	abundance	len	CDR3nt	CDR3aa
TRBV15	TRBJ1-3	-	many	16	TGTGCCACCAGCAGCCCCGAACAGGGATACGGAAACACCATATATTTT	CATSSPEQGYGNTIYF
TRBV12-3/TRBV12-4	TRBJ2-1	-	many	13	TGTGCCAGCGACAAAAGGGTAGGCCATGAGCAGTTCTTC	CASDKRVGHEQFF
TRBV6-1	TRBJ2-1	TRBD2	few	15	TGTGCCAGCAGTCCTACTAGCGGGGGGGCAGGCGAGCAGTTCTTC	CASSPTSGGAGEQFF
TRBV27	TRBJ2-7	-	many	11	TGTGCCAGCAGTGCCCTGGGCGAGCAGTACTTC	CASSALGEQYF
TRBV18	TRBJ2-1	-	many	13	TGTGCCAGCGCCCTCAGTGCCTACAATGAGCAGTTCTTC	CASALSAYNEQFF
TRBV14	TRBJ2-7	-	many	15	TGTGCCAGCAGCCCGTACGGCAGACCTCTACGGGAGCAGTACTTC	CASSPYGRPLREQYF
TRBV7-9	TRBJ2-7	-	many	15	TGTGCCAGCAGCCCAAGGGAAATAAAAGGGTACGAGCAGTACTTC	CASSPREIKGYEQYF
TRBV14	TRBJ2-1	TRBD2	-	15	TGTGCCAGCAGCCTTGGGACTACCCTCTACAATGAGCAGTTCTTC	CASSLGTTLYNEQFF
TRBV11-2	TRBJ2-1	TRBD2	-	14	TGTGCCAGCAGCTTCCTAGCGGGGGGGCAATTCCAGTTCTTC	CASSFLAGGQFQFF
TRBV18	TRBJ2-7	-	many	13	TGTGCCAGCTCACCGGAGCCGAGGGGCGAGCAGTACTTC	CASSPEPRGEQYF
TRBV7-2	TRBJ2-4	-	many	13	TGTGCCAGCAGCCTCGGACGACCAAGGATTCAGTACTTC	CASSLGRPRIQYF
TRBV6-5	TRBJ2-1	-	many	15	TGTGCCAGCAGTTACTCAGGGGGAACTAACAATGAGCAGTTCTTC	CASSYSGGTNNEQFF
TRBV11-2	TRBJ2-1	-	-	12	TGTGCCAGCAGCTCCCCATACAATGAGCAGTTCTTC	CASSSPYNEQFF
TRBV5-4	TRBJ1-4	-	many	15	TGTGCCAGCAGCGGAACGTCGGCAACTAATGAAAAACTGTTTTTT	CASSGTSATNEKLFF
TRBV7-2	TRBJ2-7	TRBD2	many	15	TGTGCCAGCAGTCGAACAGCGGGAGGGCCCGGGGAGCAGTACTTC	CASSRTAGGPGEQYF
TRBV12-3/TRBV12-4	TRBJ2-2	TRBD1	many	17	TGTGCCAGCAGAGACTCCGGGACAGGGTTGGAAGCCGGGGAGCTGTTTTTT	CASRDSGTGLEAGELFF
TRBV29-1	TRBJ2-7	TRBD2	many	14	TGCAGCGCCTTCGGGCGGGAGAAACCCTACGAGCAGTACTTC	CSAFGREKPYEQYF
TRBV6-5	TRBJ2-3	-	many	13	TGTGCCAGCACCCACCCAGGGGGGGATACGCAGTATTTT	CASTHPGGDTQYF
TRBV27	TRBJ2-3	-	many	11	TGTGCCACCTTTAGCGAGGTAATAGGACATTTT	CATFSEVIGHF
TRBV2	TRBJ2-7	TRBD1	many	13	TGTGCCAGCGGGACAGGGCCCTCCTACGAGCAGTACTTC	CASGTGPSYEQYF
TRBV20-1	TRBJ2-4	TRBD1	many	17	TGCAGTGCACGAGCCCCGGGACAGGGGACCCCCGGCTTCATTCAGTACTTC	CSARAPGQGTPGFIQYF
TRBV7-8	TRBJ1-1	-	many	16	TGTGCCAGCAGCTTAATCGGTGACGGACCCGCACAGGAGGCTTTCTTT	CASSLIGDGPAQEAFF
TRBV11-2	TRBJ2-1	TRBD1	many	17	TGTGCCAGCAGCTTAGTCCCAGACAGGGGCTCCTACAATGAGCAGTTCTTC	CASSLVPDRGSYNEQFF
TRBV12-5	TRBJ1-1	-	many	17	TGTGCTAGTGGTTTGGTACCATCATCGCAGGGGAACACTGAAGCTTTCTTT	CASGLVPSSQGNTEAFF
TRBV10-3	TRBJ2-7	TRBD2	many	14	TGTGCCATCAGGACTAGCGGGAGGGTCAACGAGCAGTACTTC	CAIRTSGRVNEQYF
TRBV7-6	TRBJ2-2	TRBD1	many	14	TGTGCCAGCAGCCGGGACAGACCCACCGGGGAGCTGTTTTTT	CASSRDRPTGELFF
TRBV27	TRBJ2-7	TRBD1	few	14	TGTGCCAGCAGTTTACGACAGGGGGCAGACGAGCAGTACTTC	CASSLRQGADEQYF
TRBV12-3/TRBV12-4	TRBJ1-6	-	few	13	TGTGCCAGCACCAAAATGATTAATTCACCCCTCCACTTT	CASTKMINSPLHF
TRBV7-9	TRBJ1-4	-	many	12	TGTGCCAGCAGCCCCGGACGAGAAAAACTGTTTTTT	CASSPGREKLFF
TRBV7-2	TRBJ2-5	TRBD1	many	16	TGTGCCAGCAGCTCCTGGGACAGGGGATACCAAGAGACCCAGTACTTC	CASSSWDRGYQETQYF
TRBV2	TRBJ2-5	-	-	10	TGTGCCAGCAGCAAGGAGACCCAGTACTTC	CASSKETQYF
TRBV7-2	TRBJ1-6	-	-	13	TGTGCCAGCAGCCCCACCGAGAGTTCACCCCTCCACTTT	CASSPTESSPLHF
TRBV2	TRBJ2-7	-	many	15	TGTGCCAGCAGTGAAGGTCCAGGCGACCCCTACGAGCAGTACTTC	CASSEGPGDPYEQYF
TRBV28	TRBJ2-7	-	few	13	TGTGCCAGCAGCGGGGGCAGTTACTACGAGCAGTACTTC	CASSGGSYYEQYF
TRBV28	TRBJ2-4	-	-	12	TGTGCCAGCAGTTTTGTAGAGAACATTCAGTACTTC	CASSFVENIQYF
TRBV4-3	TRBJ2-7	-	many	15	TGCGCCAGCAGCCAAGGGCAGGAGGCTTCCTACGAGCAGTACTTC	CASSQGQEASYEQYF
TRBV6-2/TRBV6-3	TRBJ1-2	-	many	15	TGTGCCAGCAGTTACGGGGGCATCCGGGGCTATGGCTACACCTTC	CASSYGGIRGYGYTF
TRBV5-5	TRBJ2-3	-	-	13	TGTGCCAGCAGCCCCGTCGGACCAGATACGCAGTATTTT	CASSPVGPDTQYF
TRBV7-2	TRBJ2-7	-	many	16	TGTGCCAGCAGCTTAGGAGGAGGGGCCCCACGGGACGAGCAGTACTTC	CASSLGGGAPRDEQYF
TRBV6-2/TRBV6-3	TRBJ2-7	TRBD1	once	12	TGTGCCAGCACGGGACAGACCTACGAGCAGTACTTC	CASTGQTYEQYF
TRBV19	TRBJ2-6	-	many	16	TGTGCCAGTAGTGTAGGGGACGGTTCTGGGGCCAACGTCCTGACTTTC	CASSVGDGSGANVLTF
TRBV2	TRBJ2-5	TRBD1	many	14	TGTGCCAGCAGTAGGGACAGGGGGCAAGAGACCCAGTACTTC	CASSRDRGQETQYF
TRBV27	TRBJ1-2	TRBD1	-	15	TGTGCCAGCAGTCCGCAGGACAGGGCCAACTATGGCTACACCTTC	CASSPQDRANYGYTF
TRBV6-5	TRBJ1-2	TRBD1	-	13	TGTGCCAGCAGGAGCCGGACAGGGAGTGGCTACACCTTC	CASRSRTGSGYTF
TRBV28	TRBJ2-5	-	many	15	TGTGCCAGCAGTTTTCGCCGGGACATACAAGAGACCCAGTACTTC	CASSFRRDIQETQYF
TRBV3-1	TRBJ1-3	-	few	16	TGTGCCAGCAGCCTCAGCTCCGGCAGCTCTGGAAACACCATATATTTT	CASSLSSGSSGNTIYF
TRBV20-1	TRBJ1-2	-	many	13	TGCAGTGCTTGGACCCAGCCTAACTATGGCTACACCTTC	CSAWTQPNYGYTF
TRBV28	TRBJ2-6	-	many	18	TGTGCCAGCAGTTCTCACCGGACCGCTACCTCTGGGGCCAACGTCCTGACTTTC	CASSSHRTATSGANVLTF
TRBV29-1	TRBJ2-2	-	many	10	TGCAGCGTTAAGGAGGAGGGGCTGTTTTTT	CSVKEEGLFF
TRBV5-1	TRBJ1-6	-	many	16	TGCGCCAGCAGCTTGCTGGGTACCAATCAAGTGTCACCCCTCCACTTT	CASSLLGTNQVSPLHF
TRBV2	TRBJ2-1	-	many	11	TGTGCCGGACACAGCTACAATGAGCAGTTCTTC	CAGHSYNEQFF
TRBV6-1	TRBJ1-2	TRBD1	-	15	TGTGCCAGCAGTGAAGTAGGACAGGGTTCCTATGGCTACACCTTC	CASSEVGQGSYGYTF